A single sample gave rise to the 25 T cell receptor beta chains below, sequenced in a study of shared clonotypes between healthy human individuals. Data came from immunoSEQ multiplex PCR; TCRdb stores just in-frame clones and leaves some out. This repertoire shows under 2,000,000 clones, about 95% found once; its top ten account for under 1.5%. CD8 cells classed as naive were CD45RO-negative and positively selected for CCR7, excluding terminally differentiated effector memory CD45RA+ cells. Sequenced material: naive CD8+ T cells sorted from blood. The receptors here all came from a young man in good health.

This sequence joins TRBV10-2 and TRBJ2-1; tentatively, D is TRBD2 (6 bases). The CDR3 extends over 11 amino acids. Trimming removed 2 bases from V and 13 bases from J, with 9 bases in between. The V gene's germline CDR1 is WSHSY and CDR2 SAAADI. CDR3 bases: TGCGCCAGCAGTGAGGGGGGGAACCAGTTCTTC. It encodes CASSEGGNQFF.

The chain joins TRBV28 to TRBJ1-5, with D possibly TRBD1 on 5 matching bases. The germline CDR1 and CDR2 sequences are MDHEN and SYDVKM. V shed 8 bases and J shed 3 bases, with 20 bases lying between them. The CDR3 runs 16 residues. The CDR3 DNA reads as TGTGCCAGCGGATCCGGGAGTGACAGCCTCAATCAGCCCCAGCATTTT. It yields the protein CASGSGSDSLNQPQHF.

The V call is TRBV28, the J call TRBJ2-3; TRBD2 aligns across 8 bases. The CDR3 has 15 amino acids. The V gene end was trimmed by 6 bases and the J gene end by 3 bases; junction bases not matched to a gene: 8. Germline V lookup: CDR1 MDHEN, CDR2 SYDVKM. CDR3 amino acids: CASSFGASGTDTQYF. In nucleotides, the CDR3 is TGTGCCAGCAGCTTCGGGGCTAGCGGGACAGATACGCAGTATTTT.

The chain couples TRBV11-3 to TRBJ2-7; D is unresolved. Per germline, CDR1 SGHNT and CDR2 YENEEA. This CDR3 is built from 13 residues. The germline V and J ends were trimmed by 1 base and 3 bases, with 7 bases remaining between them. The CDR3 nucleotides are TGTGCCAGCAGCTTAGGGGCGAACTACGAGCAGTACTTC. As protein: CASSLGANYEQYF.

The chain links TRBV5-8 to TRBJ2-3; TRBD1 matches 11 bases. Germline-derived CDR1 and CDR2 are SGHTS and YDEGEE. The V gene end was trimmed by 3 bases and the J gene end by 4 bases; junction bases not matched to a gene: 4. The CDR3 extends over 15 amino acids. The CDR3 sequence: CASSSGQGAPDTQYF. For the CDR3, the DNA is TGTGCCAGCAGCTCTGGACAGGGGGCCCCAGATACGCAGTATTTT.

The genes are TRBV9 and TRBJ2-5, with D possibly being TRBD2 (6 bases). Germline V gene lookup returns CDR1 SGDLS and CDR2 YYNGEE. Trimming pared 3 bases from V and 5 bases from J, leaving 14 bases between. The CDR3 has 14 amino acids. The CDR3 reads CASSAPREEETQYF. The CDR3 coding sequence is TGTGCCAGCAGCGCCCCCAGGGAGGAGGAGACCCAGTACTTC.

The genes are TRBV27 and TRBJ2-2; D is uncertain. The length of the CDR3 is 15 residues. Deletions cut 2 bases from V and 4 bases from J, with 11 bases between. The germline V gene encodes CDR1 MNHEY and CDR2 SMNVEV (reference sequence). CDR3 sequence: CASSLRQELTGELFF. The CDR3 bases are TGTGCCAGCAGTTTAAGGCAGGAACTCACCGGGGAGCTGTTTTTT.

The chain uses TRBV6-1 and TRBJ2-7; perhaps TRBD2 as D (5 bases). Per the germline V gene, CDR1 is MNHNS and CDR2 is SASEGT. The CDR3 has 15 amino acids. Trimming pared 4 bases from V and 1 base from J, leaving 14 bases between. The CDR3 protein is CASSVGNGISYEQYF. The CDR3 DNA follows: TGTGCCAGCAGTGTTGGAAACGGGATATCCTACGAGCAGTACTTC.

The V gene is TRBV30, the J gene TRBJ2-2; 11 nucleotides match TRBD2. With V trimmed by 0 bases and J by 6 bases, 3 bases remained unmatched. The CDR3 contains 15 residues. Germline loops: CDR1 GTSNPN, CDR2 SVGIG (reference sequence). The DNA for the CDR3 is TGTGCCTGGAGTGTACTAGCGGGAGAGGCCGGGGAGCTGTTTTTT. As protein: CAWSVLAGEAGELFF. Based on the CDR3 plus reference TRBV30 and TRBJ2-2, the full variable domain is SQTIHQWPATLVQPVGSPLSLECTVEGTSNPNLYWYRQAAGRGLQLLFYSVGIGQISSEVPQNLSASRPQDRQFILSSKKLLLSDSGFYLCAWSVLAGEAGELFFGEGSRLTVL.

The chain employs TRBV27 and TRBJ1-2, with 9 bases fitting TRBD1. This CDR3 region has 15 residues. The germline V gene encodes CDR1 MNHEY and CDR2 SMNVEV (reference sequence). The V segment lost 1 base and the J segment 4 bases; nucleotides outside the gene matches: 4. CDR3 sequence (DNA): TGTGCCAGCAGTTTATTGGGGACAGGGCCCTATGGCTACACCTTC. Its protein product is CASSLLGTGPYGYTF.

V is TRBV7-9 and J is TRBJ2-3; 8 bases match TRBD2. The ends lost 6 bases at V and 4 bases at J; junction bases unmatched: 9. The CDR3 has 15 amino acids. CDR1 is SEHNR, CDR2 FQNEAQ, per germline (reference sequence). CDR3 bases: TGTGCCAGCAGTAATCGGGGGGGTCCCTCAGATACGCAGTATTTT. Translated: CASSNRGGPSDTQYF.

The V and J genes are TRBV4-2 and TRBJ2-2; D is unclear. The CDR3 contains 11 residues. Trimming removed 6 bases from V and 8 bases from J, with 7 bases in between. Germline assignment: CDR1 LGHNA and CDR2 YNFKEQ. This CDR3 reads CASSPPGELFF. Written as DNA, the CDR3 is TGTGCCAGCAGTCCACCTGGGGAGCTGTTTTTT.

This clone was recorded only once. The chain employs TRBV5-1 and TRBJ2-1; 9 bases agree with TRBD2. V lost 2 bases, J lost 5 bases, and 11 bases stayed unmatched. The CDR3 runs 17 residues. Germline loops: CDR1 SGHRS, CDR2 YFSETQ. CDR3 bases: TGCGCCAGCAGCTTCGGACTAGCGAGGACGTCGGACAATGAGCAGTTCTTC. It specifies CASSFGLARTSDNEQFF.

CDR3 DNA sequence: TGTGCCAGCACCCAAAGTCTCGACAGGGCCCACGAGCAGTACTTC. This sequence encodes CASTQSLDRAHEQYF. The V gene is TRBV6-5, the J gene TRBJ2-7; the match to TRBD1 covers 7 bases. This CDR3 spans 15 amino acids. Per the germline V gene, CDR1 is MNHEY and CDR2 is SVGAGI. J was trimmed by 5 bases and V by 7 bases; bases with no gene match: 14.

This clone occurred once. The chain has TRBV7-9 and TRBJ2-3; D unclear. The V end lost 2 bases, the J end lost 1 base, and 7 bases lay between the germline ends. In germline, CDR1 is SEHNR, CDR2 FQNEAQ (reference sequence). The CDR3 totals 14 residues. The CDR3 nucleotides are TGTGCCAGCAGCTTACCACTGGGCACAGATACGCAGTATTTT. Residues: CASSLPLGTDTQYF. Variable domain in full (rest from reference TRBV7-9 and TRBJ2-3): DTGVSQNPRHKITKRGQNVTFRCDPISEHNRLYWYRQTLGQGPEFLTYFQNEAQLEKSRLLSDRFSAERPKGSFSTLEIQRTEQGDSAMYLCASSLPLGTDTQYFGPGTRLTVL.

The chain couples TRBV6-1 to TRBJ1-1; D is unclear. The germline gives CDR1 MNHNS, CDR2 SASEGT. The ends were cut back, 0 bases at V and 0 bases at J, with 11 bases in the middle. CDR3 length equals 16 residues. The CDR3 DNA sequence: TGTGCCAGCAGTGAAGCGCCTTTGGGGTTGAACACTGAAGCTTTCTTT. Residues: CASSEAPLGLNTEAFF.

This clone was detected once. This sample includes further DNA sequences coding for the same CDR3. The chain recombines TRBV6-5 with TRBJ2-3, with 8 bases aligning to TRBD1. Germline CDR1 and CDR2: MNHEY and SVGAGI. The CDR3 sequence is 16 residues long. V dropped 0 bases and J dropped 2; count of bases not matched to a gene: 4. For the CDR3, the DNA is TGTGCCAGCAGTTACTCGACAGGGGAGACCACAGATACGCAGTATTTT. Residues: CASSYSTGETTDTQYF.

The V and J genes are TRBV4-1 and TRBJ1-2; D not certain. CDR1 is MGHRA and CDR2 is YSYEKL in the germline V gene. The CDR3 length is 15 residues. The V end lost 0 bases, the J end lost 3 bases, and 11 bases lay between the germline ends. CDR3 amino acids: CASSQEPGTDYGYTF. The CDR3, as DNA: TGCGCCAGCAGCCAAGAACCGGGCACTGACTATGGCTACACCTTC.

The chain links TRBV5-6 to TRBJ1-2; 11 nucleotides agree with TRBD1. J lost 5 bases, V lost 4 bases, and 7 bases had no gene match. This CDR3 has 15 residues. Germline V gene lookup returns CDR1 SGHDT and CDR2 YYEEEE. CDR3 protein: CASSPGQGVIYGYTF. DNA of the CDR3: TGTGCCAGCAGCCCGGGACAGGGGGTAATTTATGGCTACACCTTC.

CDR3 loop: CASRMGRSNEQFF. Here the CDR3 DNA reads TGTGCCAGCCGCATGGGAAGGAGCAATGAGCAGTTCTTC. V is TRBV13 and J is TRBJ2-1; D call uncertain. Germline loops: CDR1 PRHDT, CDR2 FYEKMQ (reference sequence). The CDR3 length is 13 residues. Trimming left V 8 bases short and J 6 bases short, with 14 bases between.

V and J are TRBV27 and TRBJ1-3; no reliable D call. Germline V gene lookup returns CDR1 MNHEY and CDR2 SMNVEV (reference sequence). V lost 5 bases to trimming and J lost 3 bases, with 14 bases between them. This CDR3 has 15 amino acids. CDR3 sequence (DNA): TGTGCCAGCAGTCCTGCTCCCGACGTTGGAAACACCATATATTTT. It encodes CASSPAPDVGNTIYF.

This chain connects TRBV18 to TRBJ2-5; 10 bases match TRBD2. Germline V gene data show CDR1 as KGHSH and CDR2 as LQKENI. The length of the CDR3 is 17 residues. The J segment lost 5 bases and the V segment lost 7 bases, leaving 16 bases of the junction unmatched. DNA for the CDR3: TGTGCCAGCTTAGATCCTAGCGGGGGCCTGTCGGGGGAGACCCAGTACTTC. This encodes CASLDPSGGLSGETQYF.

The rearrangement links TRBV27 to TRBJ1-5, with D unclear. V lost 6 bases and J 0 bases, leaving 12 bases between the germline ends. The CDR3 loop spans 15 amino acids. Germline V CDR1 and CDR2: MNHEY, SMNVEV (reference sequence). This CDR3 reads CASRVEKSSNQPQHF. In DNA, the CDR3 is TGTGCCAGCAGGGTGGAGAAAAGTAGCAATCAGCCCCAGCATTTT.

The rearrangement joins TRBV6-1 to TRBJ1-6; D unresolved. The CDR3 covers 16 residues. Germline V gene lookup returns CDR1 MNHNS and CDR2 SASEGT. V lost 3 bases to trimming and J lost 9 bases, with 18 bases between them. The CDR3 coding sequence is TGTGCCAGCAGTGAGGTGGTCGGAGACATGGCTTCACCCCTCCACTTT. As protein: CASSEVVGDMASPLHF.

This chain connects TRBV28 to TRBJ1-6; D might be TRBD1 (5 bases). V was clipped by 5 bases and J by 5 bases, with 7 bases between them. Germline CDR1 is MDHEN and CDR2 is SYDVKM. The CDR3 runs 13 residues. The CDR3 nucleotides are TGTGCCAGCAGTCCGACAGATAATTCACCCCTCCACTTT. This translates into CASSPTDNSPLHF. Full variable domain (remainder filled in from reference TRBV28 and TRBJ1-6): DVKVTQSSRYLVKRTGEKVFLECVQDMDHENMFWYRQDPGLGLRLIYFSYDVKMKEKGDIPEGYSVSREKKERFSLILESASTNQTSMYLCASSPTDNSPLHFGNGTRLTVT.